This T cell receptor (beta chain) was identified in a study of lymphopenia after photon versus proton radiotherapy. Study conclusions and caveats: After the lymphocyte nadir, photon-treated repertoires showed oligoclonal expansion, especially of CD8+ Temra cells.

Some clones are missing from TCRdb's copy, which holds only in-frame ones; the method was immunoSEQ multiplex PCR. Here the sample spans more than 30,000 clones, over 75% being singletons. Trimming stripped 1 base from V and 7 bases from J, with 13 bases between. Per germline, CDR1 SGHRS and CDR2 YFSETQ. The CDR3 contains 14 residues. About this clone itself: Its cognate antigen is unknown.

The V gene is TRBV5-1, the J gene TRBJ2-3; D is undetermined. The sequence was collected from a man in his fifties or sixties with gastric cancer. This sample comprised peripheral blood, obtained from a patient treated with photon-based radiotherapy. The DNA for the CDR3 is TGCGCCAGCAGCTTGATGGGTCCCACGAATACGCAGTATTTT. Its translation: CASSLMGPTNTQYF. Using reference TRBV5-1 and TRBJ2-3 for the parts outside the CDR3, the full variable domain is KAGVTQTPRYLIKTRGQQVTLSCSPISGHRSVSWYQQTPGQGLQFLFEYFSETQRNKGNFPGRFSGRQFSNSRSEMNVSTLELGDSALYLCASSLMGPTNTQYFGPGTRLTVL.